Below are 12 T cell receptor beta chains sequenced from a single sample in a study of shared clonotypes between healthy human individuals. The table came from immunoSEQ multiplex PCR; TCRdb's copy has only in-frame clones and leaves some out. The sample has under 2,500,000 clones; more than 90% are singletons. Sequenced sample: naive CD4+ T cells sorted from blood. Subset indicated: CD45RA+ positively selected. The receptors stem from a man aged 18 to 29 in good health.

The chain uses TRBV6-1 and TRBJ1-2; D not resolved. With 6 bases removed from V and 0 bases from J, the gap between germline ends came to 14 bases. This CDR3 spans 15 amino acids. Germline V gene data show CDR1 as MNHNS and CDR2 as SASEGT. The CDR3 region is CASRPPQNTNYGYTF. In nucleotides, the CDR3 is TGTGCCAGCAGACCCCCTCAGAACACTAACTATGGCTACACCTTC.

As to this clone: Other DNA sequences of this sample code for an identical CDR3. The chain employs TRBV5-1 and TRBJ2-1; D unresolved. The germline V gene has CDR1 SGHRS and CDR2 YFSETQ. The CDR3 is 15 residues long. Trimming stripped 0 bases from V and 0 bases from J, with 7 bases between. This chain's CDR3 is CASSLEGNSYNEQFF. In nucleotides, the CDR3 is TGCGCCAGCAGCTTGGAAGGTAACTCCTACAATGAGCAGTTCTTC.

A remark on this clone: The same CDR3 is also encoded by other DNA sequences in this sample. The chain combines TRBV9 with TRBJ2-1; 10 bases map to TRBD2. This CDR3 is 15 amino acids long. J lost 4 bases, V lost 4 bases, and 5 bases had no gene match. CDR1 and CDR2 (germline): SGDLS, YYNGEE. The CDR3 spells CASSPRTSGYNEQFF. DNA for the CDR3: TGTGCCAGCAGCCCCCGGACTAGCGGATACAATGAGCAGTTCTTC.

Written as DNA, the CDR3 is TGTGCCAGCAGCTTAGCGGTGGGGCGCCCCGGGGAGCTGTTTTTT. Translation: CASSLAVGRPGELFF. This chain joins TRBV7-6 and TRBJ2-2, with a possible D match to TRBD1 (5 bases). V was clipped by 0 bases and J by 6 bases, with 11 bases between them. The CDR3 is 15 residues long. CDR1 and CDR2 from the germline V gene are SGHVS and FNYEAQ.

This chain uses TRBV10-3 with TRBJ1-2; 9 bases match TRBD1. V lost 2 bases and J lost 8; bases outside the gene matches: 6. Germline V gene sequence: CDR1 ENHRY, CDR2 SYGVKD. This CDR3 spans 14 amino acids. This chain's CDR3 is CAISETGQGRGYTF. The CDR3 nucleotides read TGTGCCATCAGTGAGACGGGACAGGGTAGGGGCTACACCTTC.

The chain has TRBV2 and TRBJ1-1; the D gene is possibly TRBD1 (5 bases). The CDR3 runs to 12 residues. Germline-derived CDR1 and CDR2 are SNHLY and FYNNEI. The CDR3: CATGVMNTEAFF. CDR3 in DNA: TGTGCAACAGGCGTTATGAACACTGAAGCTTTCTTT.

The chain combines TRBV29-1 with TRBJ1-4; D is possibly TRBD1 (5 bases). Germline CDR1 is SQVTM and CDR2 is ANQGSEA. The CDR3 length is 13 residues. Between the trimmed V and J ends, which lost 1 base and 5 bases, there was a span of 8 bases. Here the CDR3 reads CSVEATGNEKLFF. The CDR3 coding sequence is TGCAGCGTTGAAGCCACAGGAAATGAAAAACTGTTTTTT. Full variable domain (missing parts from reference TRBV29-1 and TRBJ1-4): SAVISQKPSRDICQRGTSLTIQCQVDSQVTMMFWYRQQPGQSLTLIATANQGSEATYESGFVIDKFPISRPNLTFSTLTVSNMSPEDSSIYLCSVEATGNEKLFFGSGTQLSVL.

CDR3 nucleotides: TGTGCCAGCAGTCCCCGGACTAGGGGGATCTACGAGCAGTACTTC. As protein: CASSPRTRGIYEQYF. The V and J genes are TRBV6-5 and TRBJ2-7, with TRBD2 as a possible D gene (7 bases). This CDR3 is built from 15 residues. V dropped 5 bases and J dropped 3 bases, with 17 bases sitting between them. The germline V gene has CDR1 MNHEY and CDR2 SVGAGI.

Only one count was recorded for this clone. The gene calls are TRBV6-5 and TRBJ1-6, with a possible D match to TRBD1 (5 bases). The germline V gene encodes CDR1 MNHEY and CDR2 SVGAGI. V was shortened by 4 bases and J by 9 bases, with 16 bases between the two germline ends. The CDR3 runs to 15 residues. The CDR3 loop reads CASSSLQVTFSPLHF. DNA of the CDR3: TGTGCCAGCAGTTCCCTACAGGTGACTTTTTCACCCCTCCACTTT.

Points on this clone: Other DNA sequences in the sample encode the same CDR3. The chain uses TRBV11-2 and TRBJ2-4; D gene ambiguous. The V gene's germline CDR1 is SGHAT and CDR2 FQNNGV. CDR3 length: 13 amino acids. V was pared by 5 bases and J by 0 bases, with 5 bases between. DNA for the CDR3: TGTGCCAGCAGCCCCCTAGCCAAAAACATTCAGTACTTC. Its protein product is CASSPLAKNIQYF. The variable domain in full, completed from reference TRBV11-2 and TRBJ2-4, reads EAGVAQSPRYKIIEKRQSVAFWCNPISGHATLYWYQQILGQGPKLLIQFQNNGVVDDSQLPKDRFSAERLKGVDSTLKIQPAKLEDSAVYLCASSPLAKNIQYFGAGTRLSVL.

This clone appeared once. The chain recombines TRBV11-1 with TRBJ1-5; D gene uncertain. Per germline, CDR1 SGHAT and CDR2 FQDESV (reference sequence). Trimming stripped 5 bases from V and 5 bases from J, with 7 bases between. This CDR3 region has 12 residues. CDR3 in amino acids: CASSPSYQPQHF. The CDR3 nucleotides are TGTGCCAGCAGCCCCTCTTATCAGCCCCAGCATTTT.

V usage is TRBV11-2 and J usage is TRBJ1-5; D unresolved. V was shortened by 5 bases and J by 0 bases, with 11 bases between the two germline ends. The CDR3 is 15 amino acids. Germline V lookup: CDR1 SGHAT, CDR2 FQNNGV. The CDR3 DNA is TGTGCCAGCAGCCCAACGCAGCTTAGCAATCAGCCCCAGCATTTT. Translated: CASSPTQLSNQPQHF.